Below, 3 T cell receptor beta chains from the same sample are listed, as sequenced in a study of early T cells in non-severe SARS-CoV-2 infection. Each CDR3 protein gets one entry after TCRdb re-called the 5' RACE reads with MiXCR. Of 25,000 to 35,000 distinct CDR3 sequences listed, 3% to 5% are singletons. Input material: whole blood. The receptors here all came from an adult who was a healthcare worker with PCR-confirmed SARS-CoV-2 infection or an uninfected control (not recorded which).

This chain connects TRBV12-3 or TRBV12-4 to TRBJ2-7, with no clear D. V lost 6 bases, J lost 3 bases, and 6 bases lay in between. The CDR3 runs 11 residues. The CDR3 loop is CASSDGYEQYF. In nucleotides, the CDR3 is TGTGCCAGCAGCGACGGCTACGAGCAGTACTTC.

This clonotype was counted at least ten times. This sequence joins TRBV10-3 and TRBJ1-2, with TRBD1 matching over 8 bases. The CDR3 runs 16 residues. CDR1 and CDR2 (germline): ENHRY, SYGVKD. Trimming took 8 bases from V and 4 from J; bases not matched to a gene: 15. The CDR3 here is CAIWVETGTGFYGYTF. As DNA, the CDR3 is TGTGCCATCTGGGTCGAGACAGGGACAGGTTTCTATGGCTACACCTTC.

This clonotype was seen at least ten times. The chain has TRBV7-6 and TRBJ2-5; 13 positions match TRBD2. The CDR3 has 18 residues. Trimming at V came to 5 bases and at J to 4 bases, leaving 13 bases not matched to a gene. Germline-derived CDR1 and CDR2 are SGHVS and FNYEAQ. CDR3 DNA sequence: TGTGCCAGCAGCCCCAACCCGACTAGCGGGGGGCTTCTAGAGACCCAGTACTTC. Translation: CASSPNPTSGGLLETQYF.